Sequencing of this TCR beta chain was carried out in a study of graft-versus-host responses after intestinal transplantation. Study information: After anti-thymocyte globulin induction, recipients took tacrolimus and steroids for approximately three years.

Worth noting for this clone: Its antigen is unidentified.

Findings and caveats of the study: Early after transplant, HvG clones declined as circulating GvH clones peaked.

This CDR3 is 14 amino acids long. Trimming stripped 5 bases from V and 0 bases from J, with 9 bases between. Germline values: CDR1 SGHVS, CDR2 FQNEAQ. TCRdb's copy holds only in-frame clones and misses some; the assay was immunoSEQ multiplex PCR. The table records around 110,000 clones, about nine tenths of them present only once. The V call is TRBV7-8, the J call TRBJ2-3; the D gene is possibly TRBD2 (6 bases). This specimen consisted of unstimulated CD4+ T cells sorted from spleen or lymph node cells, obtained before intestinal transplant. The clonotype originates from a human donor who received an intestinal transplant. The CDR3 sequence: CASSPGTSTDTQYF. CDR3 sequence (DNA): TGTGCCAGCAGCCCGGGGACTAGCACAGATACGCAGTATTTT. Complete variable domain (other parts from reference TRBV7-8 and TRBJ2-3): GAGVSQSPRYKVAKRGQDVALRCDPISGHVSLFWYQQALGQGPEFLTYFQNEAQLDKSGLPSDRFFAERPEGSVSTLKIQRTQQEDSAVYLCASSPGTSTDTQYFGPGTRLTVL.